This is a list of T cell receptor beta chains from one sample in a study of T cells in Graves' hyperthyroidism and ophthalmopathy. Via MiXCR, TCRdb re-called the multiplex PCR reads, giving one row per CDR3 protein. This table has 400,000 to 500,000 distinct CDR3 sequences, roughly an eighth appearing once. Sequencing was performed on blood. Source of these receptors: a woman aged 18-30 years with Graves' hyperthyroidism. The CDR3 runs from the conserved cysteine through the conserved F or W. D genes are given only for firm matches. The size of a clone is reported for some rows only, either as once, few or many, or as a class for expanded clones.

few	TRBD1	TRBV7-6	TRBJ2-3	CASSLSGTGRADTQYF	TGTGCCAGCAGCTTATCCGGGACAGGGAGGGCAGATACGCAGTATTTT
many	-	TRBV7-3	TRBJ1-1	CASSLNSRDTEAFF	TGTGCCAGCAGCTTAAACTCTCGGGACACTGAAGCTTTCTTT
-	TRBD2	TRBV5-1	TRBJ2-6	CASATSANSGANVLTF	TGCGCCAGCGCGACTAGCGCCAACTCTGGGGCCAACGTCCTGACTTTC
-	-	TRBV5-6	TRBJ2-5	CASSLVDGPVETQYF	TGTGCCAGCAGCTTGGTTGACGGGCCTGTGGAGACCCAGTACTTC
-	-	TRBV7-9	TRBJ1-3	CASSSRRGVTGNTIYF	TGTGCCAGCAGTTCACGGCGGGGGGTTACTGGAAACACCATATATTTT
-	-	TRBV27	TRBJ2-7	CATGVGREQYF	TGTGCCACGGGGGTAGGCCGCGAGCAGTACTTC
many	TRBD1	TRBV20-1	TRBJ1-6	CSARVGQGSPLHF	TGCAGTGCTAGAGTGGGACAGGGTTCACCCCTCCACTTT
-	TRBD1	TRBV6-1	TRBJ1-2	CASTTGQGVLRGYTF	TGTGCCAGCACCACGGGACAGGGGGTTTTGAGAGGCTACACCTTC
-	TRBD2	TRBV3-1	TRBJ2-7	CASSHTGYPLAVTYEQYF	TGTGCCAGCAGCCACACAGGGTACCCACTAGCGGTTACCTACGAGCAGTACTTC
many	TRBD2	TRBV7-2	TRBJ2-3	CASTIPPREGVYSDTQYF	TGTGCCAGCACCATTCCGCCCCGGGAGGGAGTATATTCAGATACGCAGTATTTT
few	-	TRBV6-5	TRBJ2-6	CASSYLVGSSGANVLTF	TGTGCCAGCAGTTACTTGGTTGGGAGCTCTGGGGCCAACGTCCTGACTTTC
-	TRBD1	TRBV29-1	TRBJ1-5	CSVAQGNNQPQHF	TGCAGCGTTGCACAGGGGAACAATCAGCCCCAGCATTTT
few	-	TRBV24-1	TRBJ2-2	CATRGDAETGELFF	TGTGCCACCAGGGGGGACGCGGAGACCGGGGAGCTGTTTTTT
few	-	TRBV6-1	TRBJ2-3	CASIRQRADTQYF	TGTGCCAGCATCCGACAGAGGGCAGATACGCAGTATTTT
many	-	TRBV7-2	TRBJ1-3	CASSFNSGNTIYF	TGTGCCAGCAGCTTTAACTCTGGAAACACCATATATTTT
many	-	TRBV5-1	TRBJ2-3	CASSLGTVTDTQYF	TGCGCCAGCAGCTTGGGAACAGTAACAGATACGCAGTATTTT
many	TRBD2	TRBV28	TRBJ2-4	CASRTQGGDIQYF	TGTGCCAGCAGAACTCAGGGAGGGGACATTCAGTACTTC
few	TRBD2	TRBV20-1	TRBJ2-2	CSARRLAGGTGELFF	TGCAGTGCTAGGAGACTAGCGGGAGGCACCGGGGAGCTGTTTTTT